The clone carrying this TCR beta chain was counted a single time. The sample belongs to a study of blood T cell repertoires in COVID-19. Trimming at V came to 5 bases and at J to 7 bases, leaving 7 bases not matched to a gene. The V gene's germline CDR1 is SGHVS and CDR2 FNYEAQ. The CDR3 totals 14 residues. How the authors handled the data: Amplification of reference gene primers provided the estimated nucleated cell counts. Libraries were prepared by immunoSEQ multiplex PCR; TCRdb keeps only in-frame clonotypes and omits some of them. For V, J and clone size, that table is used; D and trimming come from the DNA. This sample has 150,000 to 200,000 clones, with roughly 80% found just once. Participants, about 18 to 90 years old, spanned about 26 US areas. Donors were grouped by their self-reported clinical history.

The receptor's source is a man aged 60 to 75 who had been exposed to COVID-19. Sequenced material: PBMCs or T cells enriched from blood (not recorded which). V and J are TRBV7-6 and TRBJ1-3; the match to TRBD1 covers 8 bases. CDR3 coding DNA: TGTGCCAGCAGCCAGGACAGGGTCGGTAACACCATATATTTT. Translated: CASSQDRVGNTIYF. Filled out from reference TRBV7-6 and TRBJ1-3, the complete variable domain reads GAGVSQSPRYKVTKRGQDVALRCDPISGHVSLYWYRQALGQGPEFLTYFNYEAQQDKSGLPNDRFSAERPEGSISTLTIQRTEQRDSAMYRCASSQDRVGNTIYFGEGSWLTVV.